One sample yielded the 22 T cell receptor beta chains listed below, sequenced in a study of blood T cell repertoires in COVID-19. TCRdb keeps only in-frame clones here, not all; method: immunoSEQ multiplex PCR. The sample contains a few hundred thousand clones, approximately 90% of which appear only once. Sequencing was carried out using PBMCs or T cells enriched from blood (not recorded which). The source is a woman aged 40 to 55 who had been exposed to COVID-19.

The chain recombines TRBV18 with TRBJ1-1, with TRBD1 as a possible D gene (6 bases). Germline V gene lookup returns CDR1 KGHSH and CDR2 LQKENI. The CDR3 runs to 14 residues. The V gene lost 7 bases and the J gene lost 4 bases, with 16 bases spanning the gap. The CDR3 is CASYNRAYGTEAFF. In nucleotides, the CDR3 is TGTGCCAGCTACAACAGGGCTTACGGCACTGAAGCTTTCTTT.

The chain combines TRBV5-1 with TRBJ1-2; the D is unclear. CDR3 size: 16 residues. Trimming cost V 1 base and J 2 bases, with 15 bases left between them. Germline assignment: CDR1 SGHRS and CDR2 YFSETQ. The CDR3 protein is CASSLLPQDGNYGYTF. DNA of the CDR3: TGCGCCAGCAGCTTGTTACCACAAGACGGGAACTATGGCTACACCTTC. The whole variable domain, remainder taken from reference TRBV5-1 and TRBJ1-2, is KAGVTQTPRYLIKTRGQQVTLSCSPISGHRSVSWYQQTPGQGLQFLFEYFSETQRNKGNFPGRFSGRQFSNSRSEMNVSTLELGDSALYLCASSLLPQDGNYGYTFGSGTRLTVV.

The chain joins TRBV6-5 to TRBJ1-2, with TRBD1 matching 10 bases. Germline loops: CDR1 MNHEY, CDR2 SVGAGI. This CDR3 has 13 amino acids. V trimming: 8 bases; J trimming: 8 bases; junction bases outside the gene matches: 8. The CDR3 loop is CASGTGEYQGYTF. As DNA, the CDR3 is TGTGCCAGCGGGACAGGGGAATACCAGGGCTACACCTTC.

This clone has a single count. The chain recombines TRBV27 with TRBJ1-6; 7 bases are a match to TRBD1. The junction had 14 bases not matched to a gene; V was cut back by 2 bases and J by 13 bases. CDR1 and CDR2 from the germline V gene are MNHEY and SMNVEV (reference sequence). The length of the CDR3 is 16 residues. The CDR3 region is CASSLKGGGFSSPLHF. In DNA, the CDR3 is TGTGCCAGCAGTTTAAAAGGGGGCGGATTCTCGTCTCCCCTCCACTTT.

This chain uses TRBV29-1 with TRBJ1-2; TRBD1 aligns across 9 bases. The CDR3 has 16 residues. V lost 0 bases and J lost 7; bases outside the gene matches: 12. CDR1 and CDR2 (germline): SQVTM, ANQGSEA. CDR3 loop: CSVEDSLGTGRGGYTF. CDR3 bases: TGCAGCGTTGAAGACTCGCTCGGGACAGGGAGGGGTGGCTACACCTTC.

This clone appeared a few times. This chain links TRBV5-1 with TRBJ1-2; 7 bases fit TRBD1. CDR1 and CDR2 from the germline V gene are SGHRS and YFSETQ. The junction had 11 bases not matched to a gene; V was cut back by 4 bases and J by 8 bases. This CDR3 is built from 14 residues. The CDR3 region has the DNA TGCGCCAGCAGCCGGACAGACAGGGCTGGGGGCTACACCTTC. Protein sequence: CASSRTDRAGGYTF.

This clone was detected once. The gene calls are TRBV24-1 and TRBJ2-5, with 10 bases identical to TRBD2. The V segment lost 4 bases and the J segment 4 bases; nucleotides outside the gene matches: 8. The germline V gene has CDR1 KGHDR and CDR2 SFDVKD. The CDR3 covers 16 residues. The CDR3 sequence is CATSDSGRAGGETQYF. In DNA form, the CDR3 reads TGTGCCACCAGTGACAGCGGGAGGGCCGGGGGAGAGACCCAGTACTTC.

This clone was counted once. This chain connects TRBV15 to TRBJ1-2; D unresolved. The CDR3 length is 15 residues. V was cut by 1 base and J by 6 bases, with 15 bases left in between. Germline V lookup: CDR1 LNHNV, CDR2 YYDKDF (reference sequence). The CDR3 nucleotides read TGTGCCACCAGCAGAGTTGAGGGCGCGACGAATGGCTACACCTTC. As protein: CATSRVEGATNGYTF.

This clone was observed a few times. This rearrangement joins TRBV19 to TRBJ1-2, with 8 bases lining up with TRBD1. The V gene end was trimmed by 4 bases and the J gene end by 7 bases; junction bases not matched to a gene: 11. Germline V lookup: CDR1 LNHDA, CDR2 SQIVND (reference sequence). The length of the CDR3 is 15 residues. In nucleotides, the CDR3 is TGTGCCAGTAGTACCCGGGACAGGCGATCGGGTGGCTACACCTTC. Translation: CASSTRDRRSGGYTF.

The J gene is TRBJ2-7, the V gene TRBV19, with TRBD2 identical over 8 bases. CDR3 size: 14 residues. Trimming took 5 bases from V and 1 from J; bases not matched to a gene: 4. Germline CDR1 and CDR2: LNHDA and SQIVND (reference sequence). The CDR3 DNA follows: TGTGCCAGTAGTGTTAGCGGGGATTCCTACGAGCAGTACTTC. Translation: CASSVSGDSYEQYF.

This clone has a single count. The V and J genes are TRBV5-4 and TRBJ2-5, with 9 bases fitting TRBD1. The germline gives CDR1 SGHNT, CDR2 YYREEE (reference sequence). V trimming: 3 bases; J trimming: 1 base; junction bases outside the gene matches: 7. The CDR3 extends over 16 amino acids. The CDR3, as DNA: TGTGCCAGCAGCTCGAGGACAGGGGCCTTCCAAGAGACCCAGTACTTC. Amino acids: CASSSRTGAFQETQYF.

V and J are TRBV3-1 (or the pseudogene TRBV3-2) and TRBJ2-1; 10 bases map to TRBD2. This CDR3 is built from 15 residues. Trimming took 1 base from V and 10 from J; bases not matched to a gene: 7. CDR1 and CDR2 (germline): LGHDT, YNNKEL (reference sequence). The CDR3 region has the DNA TGTGCCAGCAGCCAAGGAGCGGGGGGGCCCCACGAGCAGTTCTTC. Protein: CASSQGAGGPHEQFF.

The sample holds one count of this clone. The genes are TRBV9 and TRBJ2-3; 16 bases align to TRBD2. The germline CDR1 and CDR2 sequences are SGDLS and YYNGEE. V was pared by 0 bases and J by 10 bases, with 5 bases of the junction left unmatched. There are 16 residues in the CDR3. CDR3 DNA: TGTGCCAGCAGCGTAGGAGGAGGGACTAGCGGGGGGGCGCAGTATTTT. It encodes CASSVGGGTSGGAQYF.

The CDR3 is CASSRERDEQFF. In nucleotides, the CDR3 is TGTGCCAGTAGTCGGGAGAGGGATGAGCAGTTCTTC. This chain links TRBV2 with TRBJ2-1, with D perhaps matching TRBD2 (6 bases). V was pared by 9 bases and J by 8 bases, with 14 bases between. The CDR3 has 12 residues. Germline V gene lookup returns CDR1 SNHLY and CDR2 FYNNEI.

The chain links TRBV11-2 to TRBJ1-3; unclear D gene. V lost 4 bases to trimming and J lost 4 bases, with 8 bases between them. The length of the CDR3 is 13 residues. Germline loops: CDR1 SGHAT, CDR2 FQNNGV. The CDR3 protein is CASSWNGGNTIYF. CDR3 in DNA: TGTGCCAGCAGCTGGAACGGGGGAAACACCATATATTTT.

The chain has TRBV6-5 and TRBJ2-5, with D possibly being TRBD1 (6 bases). The germline V and J ends were trimmed by 9 bases and 5 bases, with 19 bases remaining between them. The CDR3 contains 14 residues. Germline loops: CDR1 MNHEY, CDR2 SVGAGI. CDR3 loop: CASRSQGLGETQYF. The CDR3 region has the DNA TGTGCCAGTCGATCTCAGGGGCTAGGGGAGACCCAGTACTTC.

The chain joins TRBV12-3 or TRBV12-4 to TRBJ1-1; D remains unclear. This CDR3 spans 13 amino acids. Trimming cost V 7 bases and J 0 bases, with 9 bases left between them. The CDR3 DNA reads TGTGCCAGCACCGGTCCAATGAACACTGAAGCTTTCTTT. It is translated as CASTGPMNTEAFF.

This rearrangement joins TRBV6-2 or TRBV6-3 to TRBJ1-5; tentatively, D is TRBD1 (6 bases). V lost 8 bases and J 3 bases, leaving 17 bases between the germline ends. Germline CDR1 is MNHEY and CDR2 is SVGEGT. This CDR3 spans 15 amino acids. DNA of the CDR3: TGTGCCAGCGGCCCCCGGGGGGCCTTCAATCAGCCCCAGCATTTT. This translates into CASGPRGAFNQPQHF.

The V call is TRBV5-1, the J call TRBJ1-2, with 7 positions matching TRBD1. In germline, CDR1 is SGHRS, CDR2 YFSETQ. The junction had 13 bases not matched to a gene; V was cut back by 4 bases and J by 7 bases. This CDR3 spans 15 amino acids. CDR3 sequence: CASSPGTVGPLGYTF. DNA of the CDR3: TGCGCCAGCAGCCCTGGGACAGTAGGTCCCCTTGGCTACACCTTC.

The chain is built from TRBV7-2 and TRBJ1-5; D remains ambiguous. The CDR3 totals 15 residues. Germline assignment: CDR1 SGHTA and CDR2 FQGNSA. With 2 bases removed from V and 0 bases from J, the gap between germline ends came to 8 bases. In DNA form, the CDR3 reads TGTGCCAGCAGCTTATACATCGATAGCAATCAGCCCCAGCATTTT. This gives the protein CASSLYIDSNQPQHF.

The chain couples TRBV19 to TRBJ1-2; 7 bases map to TRBD1. The germline V gene encodes CDR1 LNHDA and CDR2 SQIVND (reference sequence). The V segment lost 2 bases and the J segment 4 bases; nucleotides outside the gene matches: 10. This CDR3 has 16 residues. The CDR3 loop reads CASSIRGQRLGYGYTF. The CDR3 DNA reads as TGTGCCAGTAGTATAAGGGGGCAACGACTAGGCTATGGCTACACCTTC.

The chain combines TRBV7-3 with TRBJ2-7; the D is unclear. This CDR3 has 14 amino acids. Trimming shortened V by 5 bases and J by 0 bases, and 11 bases separated the two germline ends. The germline V gene encodes CDR1 SGHTA and CDR2 FQGTGA. The CDR3 sequence is CASSPVQASYEQYF. As DNA, the CDR3 is TGTGCCAGCAGCCCCGTGCAAGCCTCCTACGAGCAGTACTTC.